The 31 T cell receptor beta chains in this list originate from one sample, sequenced in a study of T cell responses to AZD1222 COVID-19 vaccine. Measured with immunoSEQ multiplex PCR; TCRdb has only the in-frame clones, and not every one. In the table there are around 190,000 clones, approximately 92% of which are singletons. The sample consisted of peripheral blood, taken on day 0 of AZD1222 vaccination. The receptors derive from an adult in good health.

This chain uses TRBV5-1 with TRBJ2-2, with 9 positions matching TRBD1. Germline V gene sequence: CDR1 SGHRS, CDR2 YFSETQ. With 0 bases clipped from V and 6 bases from J, the junction kept 9 bases outside the gene matches. CDR3 length: 17 amino acids. The CDR3: CASSLVGTGKSAGELFF. The CDR3 coding sequence is TGCGCCAGCAGCTTGGTGGGGACAGGGAAGTCGGCCGGGGAGCTGTTTTTT.

The genes are TRBV20-1 and TRBJ2-3; D gene uncertain. Germline V gene lookup returns CDR1 DFQATT and CDR2 SNEGSKA (reference sequence). The V end was cut by 3 bases, the J end by 5 bases, with 6 bases between. The CDR3 extends over 11 amino acids. CDR3 sequence: CSASRRDTQYF. The CDR3 DNA is TGCAGTGCTAGCAGGAGAGATACGCAGTATTTT.

The chain couples TRBV7-2 to TRBJ1-1; no definite D call. Trimming took 7 bases from V and 7 from J, leaving 7 bases between them. This CDR3 comprises 10 residues. CDR1 and CDR2 from the germline V gene are SGHTA and FQGNSA. The CDR3, as DNA: TGTGCCAGCAATATGGGTGAAGCTTTCTTT. Its protein is CASNMGEAFF.

The chain employs TRBV9 and TRBJ2-5; weak D call: TRBD1 (5 bases). V dropped 4 bases and J dropped 6 bases, with 10 bases sitting between them. The CDR3 contains 12 residues. CDR1 and CDR2 from the germline V gene are SGDLS and YYNGEE. This CDR3 is CASSPQGKTQYF. The DNA of the CDR3 is TGTGCCAGCAGCCCGCAGGGAAAGACCCAGTACTTC.

This sequence joins TRBV25-1 and TRBJ1-1; the D gene is possibly TRBD1 (5 bases). The CDR3 has 12 residues. Germline CDR1 reads MGHDK; CDR2 reads SYGVNS. Trimming left V 4 bases short and J 4 bases short, with 7 bases between. CDR3 in amino acids: CASSGGTTEAFF. CDR3 in DNA: TGTGCCAGCAGTGGGGGGACCACTGAAGCTTTCTTT.

The chain employs TRBV19 and TRBJ1-5; D is uncertain. This CDR3 has 13 amino acids. CDR1 and CDR2 from the germline V gene are LNHDA and SQIVND (reference sequence). The V and J ends lost 7 bases and 4 bases respectively, with 11 bases between them. This CDR3 reads CASTKGYNQPQHF. The CDR3 DNA reads TGTGCCAGTACCAAGGGATATAATCAGCCCCAGCATTTT.

The rearrangement uses TRBV5-1 and TRBJ1-2, with TRBD1 matching 8 bases. The CDR3 spans 15 residues. In germline, CDR1 is SGHRS, CDR2 YFSETQ. The ends lost 4 bases at V and 4 bases at J; junction bases unmatched: 9. The CDR3 nucleotides read TGCGCCAGCAGCCCCGGACAGGGTATGGCCTATGGCTACACCTTC. This translates into CASSPGQGMAYGYTF.

The chain is built from TRBV18 and TRBJ2-7; tentatively, D is TRBD1 (5 bases). Looked up from germline, CDR1 is KGHSH and CDR2 is LQKENI. The CDR3 runs 12 residues. V shed 7 bases and J shed 5 bases, with 12 bases lying between them. In DNA, the CDR3 is TGTGCCAGCTTGGACCAGGGCCACGAGCAGTACTTC. This sequence encodes CASLDQGHEQYF.

CDR3 bases: TGTGCCAGCTCACCGGGACAGATTAGCAATCAGCCCCAGCATTTT. It is translated as CASSPGQISNQPQHF. The chain joins TRBV18 to TRBJ1-5; 7 bases agree with TRBD1. Trimming at V came to 3 bases and at J to 0 bases, leaving 2 bases not matched to a gene. Per the germline V gene, CDR1 is KGHSH and CDR2 is LQKENI. This CDR3 comprises 15 residues.

The genes are TRBV11-2 and TRBJ1-2, with 8 bases matching TRBD1. The CDR3 is 15 residues long. The J segment lost 1 base and the V segment lost 5 bases, leaving 6 bases of the junction unmatched. Germline CDR1 reads SGHAT; CDR2 reads FQNNGV. The CDR3 DNA reads TGTGCCAGCAGCGGGACAGGAGCTAGTAACTATGGCTACACCTTC. Encoded protein: CASSGTGASNYGYTF.

The genes are TRBV10-2 and TRBJ2-5; TRBD1 agrees at 11 bases. J was trimmed by 7 bases and V by 2 bases; bases with no gene match: 6. There are 15 residues in the CDR3. Per germline, CDR1 WSHSY and CDR2 SAAADI. The CDR3 DNA is TGCGCCAGCAGTGAGAGGGACAGGGGGTTTGGGACCCAGTACTTC. The encoded protein is CASSERDRGFGTQYF.

This chain uses TRBV7-8 with TRBJ2-1; 10 bases agree with TRBD2. Trimming at V came to 1 base and at J to 3 bases, leaving 3 bases not matched to a gene. The CDR3 totals 16 residues. CDR1 is SGHVS, CDR2 FQNEAQ, per germline. The CDR3 here is CASSLVASGSYNEQFF. The CDR3 DNA is TGTGCCAGCAGCTTAGTGGCTAGCGGGAGCTACAATGAGCAGTTCTTC.

This sequence joins TRBV6-5 and TRBJ1-2, with TRBD1 matching 8 bases. After removal of 3 bases from V and 7 bases from J, the junction contained 7 bases not matched to a gene. Per germline, CDR1 MNHEY and CDR2 SVGAGI. The CDR3 has 14 amino acids. For the CDR3, the DNA is TGTGCCAGCAGTTATGGGGCGGACAGGGTTGGCTACACCTTC. Translated, it gives CASSYGADRVGYTF.

V gene TRBV18 combines with J gene TRBJ2-3, with 12 positions matching TRBD2. The CDR3 has 19 residues. With V trimmed by 0 bases and J by 0 bases, 7 bases remained unmatched. CDR1 KGHSH and CDR2 LQKENI come from the germline V gene. CDR3 nucleotides: TGTGCCAGCTCACCACCTAGGACTAGCGGGGTCGAAAGCACAGATACGCAGTATTTT. It encodes CASSPPRTSGVESTDTQYF.

This rearrangement joins TRBV2 to TRBJ1-4, with no clear D. The V end lost 8 bases, the J end lost 2 bases, and 12 bases lay between the germline ends. CDR3 size: 14 residues. The germline V gene encodes CDR1 SNHLY and CDR2 FYNNEI. This chain's CDR3 is CASCRVPTNEKLFF. CDR3 nucleotides: TGTGCCAGCTGTCGGGTGCCGACTAATGAAAAACTGTTTTTT.

With regard to this clone: The sample contains more than one DNA sequence encoding this CDR3. This rearrangement joins TRBV5-1 to TRBJ1-1; 8 bases align to TRBD1. Germline trimming cut 0 bases from V and 5 bases from J; bases unmatched to any gene: 3. The CDR3 sequence is 14 residues long. Germline values: CDR1 SGHRS, CDR2 YFSETQ. Here the CDR3 reads CASSLAGGDTEAFF. CDR3 DNA sequence: TGCGCCAGCAGCTTGGCAGGGGGCGATACTGAAGCTTTCTTT.

The chain recombines TRBV29-1 with TRBJ2-1; no clear D. The V gene's germline CDR1 is SQVTM and CDR2 ANQGSEA. The CDR3 is made up of 11 amino acids. V gave up 6 bases and J gave up 7 bases, with 10 bases separating them. The CDR3 coding sequence is TGCAGCGTCGCAACCTGGAATGAGCAGTTCTTC. Translated, it gives CSVATWNEQFF.

This chain links TRBV28 with TRBJ2-2, with TRBD1 matching 7 bases. J gave up 5 bases and V 8 bases, and 5 bases lay outside the gene matches. Per the germline V gene, CDR1 is MDHEN and CDR2 is SYDVKM. CDR3 size: 13 residues. CDR3 amino acids: CASGRGYTGELFF. The CDR3 nucleotides are TGTGCCAGCGGCAGGGGGTATACCGGGGAGCTGTTTTTT.

The chain has TRBV6-4 and TRBJ2-1, with a possible D match to TRBD2 (5 bases). The V and J ends lost 4 bases and 1 base respectively, with 17 bases between them. The CDR3 is made up of 17 amino acids. Germline lookup yields CDR1 MRHNA and CDR2 SNTAGT. In DNA, the CDR3 is TGTGCCAGCAGTGCCCGGGGTACAAATGGATCCTACAATGAGCAGTTCTTC. As protein: CASSARGTNGSYNEQFF.

This clone occurred once. This chain uses TRBV5-1 with TRBJ1-1, with D tentatively TRBD1 (6 bases). The CDR3 loop spans 15 amino acids. Trimming pared 4 bases from V and 4 bases from J, leaving 17 bases between. Germline CDR1 reads SGHRS; CDR2 reads YFSETQ. The CDR3 reads CASSESGQYITEAFF. The DNA of the CDR3 is TGCGCCAGCAGCGAAAGCGGACAGTATATCACTGAAGCTTTCTTT.

This chain links TRBV18 with TRBJ2-7; no clear D. CDR1 is KGHSH and CDR2 is LQKENI in the germline V gene. The CDR3 spans 13 residues. V was shortened by 0 bases and J by 2 bases, with 5 bases between the two germline ends. CDR3 nucleotides: TGTGCCAGCTCACCACCCTCTGCCTACGAGCAGTACTTC. Its translation is CASSPPSAYEQYF.

The chain recombines TRBV5-4 with TRBJ2-2, with 15 bases matching TRBD2. Per germline, CDR1 SGHNT and CDR2 YYREEE (reference sequence). V lost 5 bases and J lost 7; bases outside the gene matches: 6. CDR3 size: 16 residues. The CDR3 DNA sequence: TGTGCCAGCAGAAGGGGACTAGCGGGGGGAGGCGGGGAGCTGTTTTTT. Translating it yields CASRRGLAGGGGELFF.

V usage is TRBV12-3 or TRBV12-4 and J usage is TRBJ1-5, with 8 bases aligning to TRBD1. V lost 6 bases and J lost 6; bases outside the gene matches: 4. The CDR3 is 13 amino acids. The CDR3 nucleotides are TGTGCCAGCAGGCAGGGGGCGAGTCAGCCCCAGCATTTT. Its protein product is CASRQGASQPQHF.

In this sample, this clone turned up once. The rearrangement joins TRBV27 to TRBJ1-4; D is unresolved. With 7 bases removed from V and 0 bases from J, the gap between germline ends came to 12 bases. CDR3 length equals 15 residues. CDR1 MNHEY and CDR2 SMNVEV come from the germline V gene (reference sequence). This chain's CDR3 is CASKGVWTTNEKLFF. The CDR3 DNA sequence: TGTGCCAGCAAAGGTGTATGGACAACTAATGAAAAACTGTTTTTT.

J is TRBJ2-5 and V is TRBV7-2; TRBD2 is a possible D gene (5 bases). V was shortened by 0 bases and J by 7 bases, with 18 bases between the two germline ends. The CDR3 has 16 amino acids. Germline CDR1 SGHTA, CDR2 FQGNSA. The CDR3 here is CASSLARGDTKRTQYF. CDR3 sequence (DNA): TGTGCCAGCAGCTTAGCCCGGGGAGATACCAAGAGGACCCAGTACTTC.

V is TRBV6-6 and J is TRBJ1-3, with D unresolved. CDR1 MNHNY and CDR2 SVGAGI come from the germline V gene (reference sequence). The CDR3 runs 12 residues. Trimming pared 8 bases from V and 9 bases from J, leaving 14 bases between. Here the CDR3 reads CASRPPQATIYF. The CDR3 nucleotides read TGTGCCAGCCGTCCTCCCCAGGCCACCATATATTTT.

This clone was detected a few times. The CDR3 protein is CASSLARAKAGNTIYF. The CDR3, as DNA: TGCGCCAGCAGCTTGGCTAGGGCGAAGGCTGGAAACACCATATATTTT. The chain joins TRBV5-1 to TRBJ1-3; unclear D gene. The CDR3 covers 16 residues. Trimming removed 0 bases at V and 2 bases at J, with 12 bases between. The germline V gene encodes CDR1 SGHRS and CDR2 YFSETQ.

This chain connects TRBV12-3 or TRBV12-4 to TRBJ1-6; D unclear. Trimming removed 6 bases at V and 10 bases at J, with 10 bases between. This CDR3 has 12 amino acids. For the CDR3, the DNA is TGTGCCAGCAGACTGGGGATCTCACCCCTCCACTTT. Its protein is CASRLGISPLHF.

This chain joins TRBV7-3 and TRBJ1-1, with D perhaps TRBD1 (5 bases). The CDR3 is 15 residues long. V lost 2 bases to trimming and J lost 5 bases, with 15 bases between them. The germline V gene encodes CDR1 SGHTA and CDR2 FQGTGA. The CDR3 DNA sequence: TGTGCCAGCAGCTTATCCCATGGAGGGGAAACTGAAGCTTTCTTT. Translation gives CASSLSHGGETEAFF.

This clone has a single count. Here the CDR3 reads CASMFGRGSDTEAFF. CDR3 sequence (DNA): TGTGCCAGCATGTTTGGGCGCGGATCGGACACTGAAGCTTTCTTT. The gene calls are TRBV2 and TRBJ1-1; D ambiguous. There are 15 residues in the CDR3. V was cut by 7 bases and J by 3 bases, with 18 bases left in between. Germline V gene sequence: CDR1 SNHLY, CDR2 FYNNEI.

The rearrangement uses TRBV3-1 (or the pseudogene TRBV3-2) and TRBJ1-5; D may be TRBD1 (6 bases). The V gene lost 6 bases and the J gene lost 0 bases, with 18 bases spanning the gap. The CDR3 is made up of 17 amino acids. Germline V gene data show CDR1 as LGHDT and CDR2 as YNNKEL (reference sequence). This CDR3 reads CASSLSSRGSSNQPQHF. As DNA, the CDR3 is TGTGCCAGCAGTCTCAGTAGCAGGGGATCTAGCAATCAGCCCCAGCATTTT.